The 20 T cell receptor beta chains reported below all come from one sample, sequenced in a study of blood T cell repertoires in COVID-19. The data were produced by immunoSEQ multiplex PCR, yet TCRdb's version contains in-frame clones alone and is incomplete. The sample holds about 90,000 clones, 75% to 85% seen once. Sequences were obtained from peripheral blood. The receptors here all came from a woman aged 70 to 79 with acute or convalescent COVID-19.

The rearrangement uses TRBV5-1 and TRBJ2-7, with TRBD2 matching 7 bases. In germline, CDR1 is SGHRS, CDR2 YFSETQ. The CDR3 is 13 amino acids. With V trimmed by 0 bases and J by 6 bases, 3 bases remained unmatched. The CDR3 sequence is CASSLVRGGEQYF. CDR3 nucleotide sequence: TGCGCCAGCAGCTTGGTACGCGGGGGCGAGCAGTACTTC.

For the CDR3, the DNA is TGTGCCAGCAGTCAATTACAGGGACACTGGGCTAACTATGGCTACACCTTC. It translates to CASSQLQGHWANYGYTF. The rearrangement links TRBV28 to TRBJ1-2, with D tentatively TRBD1 (6 bases). The CDR3 runs to 17 residues. Germline CDR1 is MDHEN and CDR2 is SYDVKM. The V end lost 5 bases, the J end lost 0 bases, and 19 bases lay between the germline ends.

The chain recombines TRBV30 with TRBJ1-2, with D possibly being TRBD1 (5 bases). The CDR3 is 14 residues long. V lost 3 bases, J lost 0 bases, and 11 bases lay in between. CDR1 and CDR2 from the germline V gene are GTSNPN and SVGIG (reference sequence). The CDR3: CAWSLRATNYGYTF. The CDR3 coding sequence is TGTGCCTGGAGCCTCAGGGCTACTAACTATGGCTACACCTTC. The whole variable domain, remainder taken from reference TRBV30 and TRBJ1-2, is SQTIHQWPATLVQPVGSPLSLECTVEGTSNPNLYWYRQAAGRGLQLLFYSVGIGQISSEVPQNLSASRPQDRQFILSSKKLLLSDSGFYLCAWSLRATNYGYTFGSGTRLTVV.

J is TRBJ2-2 and V is TRBV19; 9 bases align to TRBD1. The CDR3 sequence is 15 residues long. CDR1 LNHDA and CDR2 SQIVND come from the germline V gene (reference sequence). V shed 5 bases and J 7 bases; nucleotides not matched to a gene: 8. The CDR3 DNA reads as TGTGCCAGTAGTTTACGGACAGGGGTGGGCGGGGAGCTGTTTTTT. It is translated as CASSLRTGVGGELFF.

V usage is TRBV4-2 and J usage is TRBJ1-2; 9 bases agree with TRBD1. Unmatched junction bases numbered 9, after V lost 6 bases and J lost 4 bases. The CDR3 loop spans 15 amino acids. CDR1 LGHNA and CDR2 YNFKEQ come from the germline V gene. CDR3 amino acids: CASSPRQGEGYGYTF. In DNA form, the CDR3 reads TGTGCCAGCAGTCCCCGACAGGGGGAGGGCTATGGCTACACCTTC.

The chain has TRBV2 and TRBJ2-7, with TRBD2 matching over 9 bases. The junction had 8 bases not matched to a gene; V was cut back by 5 bases and J by 3 bases. Germline lookup yields CDR1 SNHLY and CDR2 FYNNEI. The CDR3 runs 15 residues. The CDR3 region is CASSSGVAGDYEQYF. In nucleotides, the CDR3 is TGTGCCAGCAGTTCCGGGGTAGCGGGGGACTACGAGCAGTACTTC.

J is TRBJ2-1 and V is TRBV5-1; no reliable D call. CDR1 and CDR2 from the germline V gene are SGHRS and YFSETQ. Trimming removed 1 base at V and 2 bases at J, with 16 bases between. The CDR3 spans 17 residues. Here the CDR3 DNA reads TGCGCCAGCAGCTTGACTCACACCCCTAGGACCTACAATGAGCAGTTCTTC. It codes for CASSLTHTPRTYNEQFF.

V is TRBV7-9 and J is TRBJ2-1; 11 positions agree with TRBD2. This CDR3 is built from 17 residues. Trimming removed 4 bases from V and 5 bases from J; junction bases left unmatched: 10. The V gene's germline CDR1 is SEHNR and CDR2 FQNEAQ (reference sequence). As DNA, the CDR3 is TGTGCCAGCAGCTCGGAGGTTAGACTAGCGGGAAACAATGAGCAGTTCTTC. This gives the protein CASSSEVRLAGNNEQFF.

This chain joins TRBV6-5 and TRBJ2-7; 8 bases map to TRBD1. The CDR3 extends over 15 amino acids. From germline, CDR1 is MNHEY and CDR2 SVGAGI. V shed 6 bases and J 0 bases; nucleotides not matched to a gene: 7. The CDR3 coding sequence is TGTGCCAGCAGAGAGACAGGGGTGAGCTCCTACGAGCAGTACTTC. Its translation is CASRETGVSSYEQYF.

This rearrangement joins TRBV5-1 to TRBJ1-5, with D tentatively TRBD1 (5 bases). Germline V gene data show CDR1 as SGHRS and CDR2 as YFSETQ. The ends were cut back, 4 bases at V and 3 bases at J, with 11 bases in the middle. The CDR3 contains 14 residues. Written as DNA, the CDR3 is TGCGCCAGCAGCCCGGGGGGGGTCAATCAGCCCCAGCATTTT. Amino acid sequence: CASSPGGVNQPQHF.

J is TRBJ2-7 and V is TRBV5-6, with D perhaps TRBD1 (7 bases). CDR3 length: 15 residues. Germline V gene data show CDR1 as SGHDT and CDR2 as YYEEEE. V lost 0 bases and J lost 3, with 13 bases in between. CDR3 region: CASSLVAGQHYEQYF. The CDR3 coding sequence is TGTGCCAGCAGCTTGGTGGCGGGACAGCACTACGAGCAGTACTTC.

The V gene is TRBV6-1, the J gene TRBJ2-5, with TRBD1 matching 9 bases. Germline CDR1 is MNHNS and CDR2 is SASEGT. V was clipped by 4 bases and J by 1 base; unmatched bases: 7. CDR3 length: 16 amino acids. CDR3 residues: CASSVGTGRAQETQYF. In DNA form, the CDR3 reads TGTGCCAGCAGTGTCGGGACAGGGCGAGCCCAAGAGACCCAGTACTTC.

This chain connects TRBV11-2 to TRBJ2-5; 9 nucleotides agree with TRBD2. Trimming at V came to 2 bases and at J to 5 bases, leaving 15 bases not matched to a gene. Germline V gene lookup returns CDR1 SGHAT and CDR2 FQNNGV. The CDR3 length is 18 residues. CDR3 residues: CASSLSFSARGGVETQYF. CDR3 DNA: TGTGCCAGCAGCTTAAGTTTCTCGGCGCGGGGGGGCGTCGAGACCCAGTACTTC.

V is TRBV28 and J is TRBJ2-7, with 8 bases that match TRBD2. The ends lost 7 bases at V and 2 bases at J; junction bases unmatched: 4. Germline V lookup: CDR1 MDHEN, CDR2 SYDVKM. The CDR3 has 13 amino acids. The CDR3 coding sequence is TGTGCCAGCATGAAGCGGGGGACCTACGAGCAGTACTTC. This encodes CASMKRGTYEQYF.

The chain uses TRBV7-2 and TRBJ2-7, with 9 bases fitting TRBD2. This CDR3 has 15 residues. Germline trimming cut 4 bases from V and 3 bases from J; bases unmatched to any gene: 7. CDR1 is SGHTA and CDR2 is FQGNSA in the germline V gene. For the CDR3, the DNA is TGTGCCAGCAGCTATGGCGGGGGGGCCGTCTACGAGCAGTACTTC. Its translation: CASSYGGGAVYEQYF.

This clone has just a few counts. The V gene is TRBV7-9, the J gene TRBJ2-4, with TRBD1 as a possible D gene (5 bases). V was pared by 8 bases and J by 0 bases, with 8 bases between. The CDR3 spans 13 residues. Germline CDR1 is SEHNR and CDR2 is FQNEAQ (reference sequence). The CDR3 DNA reads TGTGCCAGCGTGGGGCTAGCCAAAAACATTCAGTACTTC. Translated: CASVGLAKNIQYF.

A few counts support this clone. The chain recombines TRBV4-3 with TRBJ2-1; tentatively, D is TRBD2 (6 bases). Between the trimmed V and J ends, which lost 7 bases and 6 bases, there was a span of 13 bases. CDR1 is LGHNA and CDR2 is YSLEER in the germline V gene. The CDR3 totals 13 residues. CDR3 in DNA: TGCGCCAGCATGGTCATCGGGGGCAATGAGCAGTTCTTC. Protein sequence: CASMVIGGNEQFF.

The chain links TRBV12-3 or TRBV12-4 to TRBJ1-2; 7 nucleotides align to TRBD1. V was pared by 6 bases and J by 1 base, with 2 bases of the junction left unmatched. The CDR3 covers 13 residues. CDR3 loop: CASRGDSNYGYTF. The CDR3 region has the DNA TGTGCCAGCAGGGGGGACAGTAACTATGGCTACACCTTC.

The chain has TRBV7-2 and TRBJ2-1; 7 bases map to TRBD1. V trimming: 1 base; J trimming: 2 bases; junction bases outside the gene matches: 2. Germline V gene lookup returns CDR1 SGHTA and CDR2 FQGNSA. The CDR3 contains 15 residues. The CDR3 here is CASSLDGTAYNEQFF. Written as DNA, the CDR3 is TGTGCCAGCAGCTTAGACGGGACAGCCTACAATGAGCAGTTCTTC. Using reference TRBV7-2 and TRBJ2-1 for the parts outside the CDR3, the full variable domain is GAGVSQSPSNKVTEKGKDVELRCDPISGHTALYWYRQSLGQGLEFLIYFQGNSAPDKSGLPSDRFSAERTGGSVSTLTIQRTQQEDSAVYLCASSLDGTAYNEQFFGPGTRLTVL.

This chain uses TRBV4-3 with TRBJ1-2; 9 bases line up with TRBD1. The V gene end was trimmed by 0 bases and the J gene end by 8 bases; junction bases not matched to a gene: 10. The CDR3 runs to 16 residues. Germline-derived CDR1 and CDR2 are LGHNA and YSLEER. The CDR3 sequence: CASSQDLRDRAGGYTF. As DNA, the CDR3 is TGCGCCAGCAGCCAAGACCTCCGGGACAGGGCTGGGGGCTACACCTTC.